These 27 T cell receptor beta chains share one sample of origin, sequenced in a study of early T cells in non-severe SARS-CoV-2 infection (dated by TCRdb to about 2021). The library was generated by 5' RACE. Sequencing took place on a NextSeq 500. TCRdb reprocessed the public reads (quality trimming at Q25 with fastp, clone calling with MiXCR) and kept in-frame beta chains. Entries that share a CDR3 protein sequence are merged under the most common genes and DNA. Recorded for this sample are 30,000 to 35,000 distinct CDR3 sequences; around 4.5% of them occurred a single time. The ten largest clones capture over 5% of the sample. The sequenced sample consisted of whole blood. These receptors were obtained from an adult who was a healthcare worker with PCR-confirmed SARS-CoV-2 infection or an uninfected control (not recorded which).

This clonotype has ten or more counts. This chain links TRBV6-6 with TRBJ1-2, with a weak D call TRBD1 (5 bases). Germline CDR1 is MNHNY and CDR2 is SVGAGI (reference sequence). V lost 5 bases, J lost 4 bases, and 8 bases lay in between. The CDR3 loop spans 12 amino acids. Here the CDR3 DNA reads TGTGCCAGCAGTGTGGACATCTATGGCTACACCTTC. Its translation is CASSVDIYGYTF.

This clonotype was counted at least ten times. The chain recombines TRBV7-9 with TRBJ1-1, with 9 bases aligning to TRBD1. The CDR3 has 14 amino acids. V was pared by 6 bases and J by 6 bases, with 8 bases of the junction left unmatched. Germline V gives CDR1 SEHNR, CDR2 FQNEAQ (reference sequence). CDR3: CASRRGQGSAEAFF. The CDR3 DNA is TGTGCCAGCAGACGAGGACAGGGGAGTGCTGAAGCTTTCTTT.

V and J are TRBV7-9 and TRBJ2-1; 9 nucleotides line up with TRBD2. The trim removed 1 base at V and 3 bases at J, leaving 4 bases unmatched. The CDR3 loop spans 16 amino acids. Germline V gene data show CDR1 as SEHNR and CDR2 as FQNEAQ (reference sequence). CDR3 region: CASSLGLADYYNEQFF. CDR3 DNA sequence: TGTGCCAGCAGCTTAGGACTAGCGGACTACTACAATGAGCAGTTCTTC.

This clonotype came up a few times. The chain links TRBV7-3 to TRBJ2-3; no clear D. The CDR3 covers 13 residues. V was trimmed by 2 bases and J by 7 bases, leaving 10 bases between them. CDR1 and CDR2 (germline): SGHTA, FQGTGA. CDR3 sequence: CASSLGEQNTQYF. CDR3 bases: TGTGCCAGCAGCTTAGGGGAACAAAATACGCAGTATTTT.

This clonotype was recorded at least ten times. The V gene is TRBV5-1, the J gene TRBJ2-1, with a tentative D call TRBD2 (5 bases). V lost 4 bases to trimming and J lost 5 bases, with 13 bases between them. Germline lookup yields CDR1 SGHRS and CDR2 YFSETQ. The CDR3 runs to 14 residues. CDR3 loop: CASSPGLDHNEQFF. CDR3 DNA sequence: TGCGCCAGCAGCCCCGGACTGGACCACAATGAGCAGTTCTTC.

There are many counts of this clonotype. This chain links TRBV7-8 with TRBJ2-2; 9 bases are shared with TRBD2. Unmatched junction bases numbered 13, after V lost 5 bases and J lost 6 bases. This CDR3 contains 17 residues. Germline CDR1 reads SGHVS; CDR2 reads FQNEAQ. The CDR3 region is CASSPPRGLARSGELFF. In nucleotides, the CDR3 is TGTGCCAGCAGCCCACCTAGGGGACTAGCTCGGTCCGGGGAGCTGTTTTTT.

This clonotype was counted ten times or more. J is TRBJ2-7 and V is TRBV20-1, with D unclear. V lost 8 bases and J lost 3, with 14 bases in between. The germline V gene has CDR1 DFQATT and CDR2 SNEGSKA (reference sequence). This CDR3 region has 12 residues. CDR3 region: CSPLKGVYEQYF. The CDR3 region has the DNA TGCAGTCCGCTAAAGGGCGTCTACGAGCAGTACTTC.

This clonotype appeared many times. The chain couples TRBV3-1 to TRBJ2-7; no reliable D call. Germline V gives CDR1 LGHDT, CDR2 YNNKEL (reference sequence). CDR3 length: 12 amino acids. Between the trimmed V and J ends, which lost 2 bases and 6 bases, there was a span of 8 bases. CDR3 DNA: TGTGCCAGCAGCCAATTAGGTTCCGAGCAGTACTTC. Translated: CASSQLGSEQYF.

This clonotype was seen repeatedly, ten times or more. This chain uses TRBV12-3 or TRBV12-4 with TRBJ1-2; D gene uncertain. Between the trimmed V and J ends, which lost 5 bases and 3 bases, there was a span of 19 bases. The CDR3 runs 16 residues. The CDR3 region is CASSPLPGRGDYGYTF. The DNA of the CDR3 is TGTGCCAGCAGTCCCCTCCCAGGACGGGGTGACTATGGCTACACCTTC.

This clonotype came up many times. The gene calls are TRBV28 and TRBJ2-2, with no clear D. Per the germline V gene, CDR1 is MDHEN and CDR2 is SYDVKM. CDR3 length: 13 residues. V was cut by 3 bases and J by 7 bases, with 9 bases left in between. The chain's CDR3 is CASSFVNGGELFF. The DNA for the CDR3 is TGTGCCAGCAGTTTCGTTAACGGCGGGGAGCTGTTTTTT.

This clonotype was observed at least ten times. The chain carries TRBV6-1 and TRBJ1-2, with no clear D. Germline CDR1 MNHNS, CDR2 SASEGT. The CDR3 loop spans 13 amino acids. V lost 2 bases and J 2 bases, leaving 6 bases between the germline ends. In DNA, the CDR3 is TGTGCCAGCAGTGAAAGGAGGAACTATGGCTACACCTTC. Translation: CASSERRNYGYTF.

This clonotype was counted ten times or more. The rearrangement joins TRBV28 to TRBJ2-1; possible D gene TRBD2, 7 bases. V was trimmed by 10 bases and J by 0 bases, leaving 13 bases between them. CDR3 size: 14 residues. Germline V gene sequence: CDR1 MDHEN, CDR2 SYDVKM. CDR3 bases: TGTGCCACTTGGAGGGGGGGCTCCTACAATGAGCAGTTCTTC. Translated, it gives CATWRGGSYNEQFF.

This clonotype was detected many times. V gene TRBV18 combines with J gene TRBJ2-5, with D possibly being TRBD1 (5 bases). The CDR3 runs to 15 residues. Trimming removed 0 bases at V and 0 bases at J, with 8 bases between. CDR1 and CDR2 from the germline V gene are KGHSH and LQKENI. The CDR3 bases are TGTGCCAGCTCACCACCGACAGCACACCAAGAGACCCAGTACTTC. Its protein is CASSPPTAHQETQYF.

This rearrangement joins TRBV11-3 to TRBJ2-2; D unresolved. Deletions cut 3 bases from V and 4 bases from J, with 3 bases between. The CDR3 extends over 12 amino acids. Looked up from germline, CDR1 is SGHNT and CDR2 is YENEEA. The CDR3 here is CASSFSTGELFF. The CDR3 coding sequence is TGTGCCAGCAGCTTCAGCACCGGGGAGCTGTTTTTT.

V and J are TRBV28 and TRBJ2-7; D might be TRBD2 (5 bases). CDR3 length: 11 residues. Germline V gene sequence: CDR1 MDHEN, CDR2 SYDVKM. The V and J ends lost 6 bases and 3 bases respectively, with 6 bases between them. DNA for the CDR3: TGTGCCAGCAGAGACTACTACGAGCAGTACTTC. Residues: CASRDYYEQYF.

At least ten counts were recorded for this clonotype. The chain employs TRBV7-2 and TRBJ2-3, with 10 bases fitting TRBD1. J gave up 12 bases and V 0 bases, and 3 bases lay outside the gene matches. This CDR3 spans 13 amino acids. Per germline, CDR1 SGHTA and CDR2 FQGNSA. In DNA, the CDR3 is TGTGCCAGCAGCTTAGCCCGGGACAGGGGACAGTATTTT. Its translation: CASSLARDRGQYF.

The table lists this clonotype with many counts. This sequence joins TRBV5-1 and TRBJ2-7, with 7 bases aligning to TRBD1. The germline V gene has CDR1 SGHRS and CDR2 YFSETQ. CDR3 length: 15 amino acids. The V gene end was trimmed by 7 bases and the J gene end by 1 base; junction bases not matched to a gene: 11. The CDR3 loop is CASRAGTDPSYEQYF. The CDR3 region has the DNA TGCGCCAGCCGAGCCGGGACAGACCCTTCCTACGAGCAGTACTTC. The variable domain in full, with the rest retrieved from reference TRBV5-1 and TRBJ2-7, is KAGVTQTPRYLIKTRGQQVTLSCSPISGHRSVSWYQQTPGQGLQFLFEYFSETQRNKGNFPGRFSGRQFSNSRSEMNVSTLELGDSALYLCASRAGTDPSYEQYFGPGTRLTVT.

The rearrangement links TRBV9 to TRBJ1-4; 7 bases agree with TRBD1. CDR1 and CDR2 (germline): SGDLS, YYNGEE. J gave up 0 bases and V 4 bases, and 6 bases lay outside the gene matches. The CDR3 sequence is 16 residues long. The CDR3 region is CASSHDRAATNEKLFF. The CDR3 region has the DNA TGTGCCAGCAGCCATGACAGGGCTGCAACTAATGAAAAACTGTTTTTT.

There are many counts of this clonotype. The chain joins TRBV14 to TRBJ1-1, with a possible D match to TRBD1 (5 bases). This CDR3 has 14 amino acids. V lost 0 bases, J lost 7 bases, and 12 bases lay in between. The germline V gene encodes CDR1 SGHDN and CDR2 FVKESK. The chain's CDR3 is CASSQEWGRGEAFF. The CDR3 DNA follows: TGTGCCAGCAGCCAAGAATGGGGTAGGGGTGAAGCTTTCTTT.

This clonotype was seen at least ten times. The V gene is TRBV7-6, the J gene TRBJ2-5, with a possible D match to TRBD1 (5 bases). Looked up from germline, CDR1 is SGHVS and CDR2 is FNYEAQ. There are 15 residues in the CDR3. Trimming shortened V by 5 bases and J by 2 bases, and 15 bases separated the two germline ends. The CDR3 protein is CASSPSRGVQETQYF. As DNA, the CDR3 is TGTGCCAGCAGCCCGAGTAGGGGCGTGCAAGAGACCCAGTACTTC. The full variable domain, with the rest looked up from reference TRBV7-6 and TRBJ2-5, is GAGVSQSPRYKVTKRGQDVALRCDPISGHVSLYWYRQALGQGPEFLTYFNYEAQQDKSGLPNDRFSAERPEGSISTLTIQRTEQRDSAMYRCASSPSRGVQETQYFGPGTRLLVL.

Points on this clonotype: A much larger clone lies one base from this, so it may be a read error. The CDR3 sequence: CAGSTTSSSYEQYF. CDR3 nucleotide sequence: TGTGCCGGTAGTACAACATCGAGCTCCTACGAGCAGTACTTC. This sequence joins TRBV19 and TRBJ2-7; D remains unclear. The V gene's germline CDR1 is LNHDA and CDR2 SQIVND (reference sequence). The CDR3 is 14 residues long.

This clonotype was seen repeatedly, ten times or more. The CDR3 sequence is CASSYSGLAGVYNEQFF. The CDR3 region has the DNA TGTGCCAGCAGTTATTCGGGACTAGCGGGAGTCTACAATGAGCAGTTCTTC. This chain links TRBV2 with TRBJ2-1; 14 positions agree with TRBD2. Looked up from germline, CDR1 is SNHLY and CDR2 is FYNNEI. The junction had 6 bases not matched to a gene; V was cut back by 5 bases and J by 3 bases. This CDR3 is built from 17 residues.

The table lists this clonotype with many counts. CDR3 sequence reads: CAWGQRYEQYF. CDR3 coding DNA: TGTGCCTGGGGACAGCGTTACGAGCAGTACTTC. V gene TRBV30 combines with J gene TRBJ2-7, with D tentatively TRBD1 (6 bases). The CDR3 length is 11 residues. V was pared by 5 bases and J by 4 bases, with 9 bases between. Germline values: CDR1 GTSNPN, CDR2 SVGIG (reference sequence).

The table lists this clonotype with many counts. The CDR3, as DNA: TGTGCCAGCAGCCGGGACTACCTTGGAAATGAGCAGTTCTTC. This translates into CASSRDYLGNEQFF. The chain recombines TRBV6-5 with TRBJ2-1; TRBD2 agrees at 7 bases. The V gene's germline CDR1 is MNHEY and CDR2 SVGAGI. Trimming cost V 6 bases and J 7 bases; bases outside gene matches: 9. The CDR3 is 14 residues long.

This clonotype was seen more than once but under ten times. The V and J genes are TRBV11-3 and TRBJ1-1; 9 bases match TRBD1. The V gene end was trimmed by 5 bases and the J gene end by 3 bases; junction bases not matched to a gene: 10. Germline-derived CDR1 and CDR2 are SGHNT and YENEEA. The CDR3 contains 16 residues. The CDR3 nucleotides are TGTGCCAGCAGCATTTCGCCGGGACAGGGAGACACTGAAGCTTTCTTT. Translation: CASSISPGQGDTEAFF.

Ten or more counts support this clonotype. V usage is TRBV14 and J usage is TRBJ2-7, with unresolved D. The CDR3 loop spans 14 amino acids. Trimming removed 1 base at V and 0 bases at J, with 7 bases between. Germline V gene lookup returns CDR1 SGHDN and CDR2 FVKESK. This CDR3 is CASSQGTYSYEQYF. CDR3 coding DNA: TGTGCCAGCAGCCAAGGGACGTACTCCTACGAGCAGTACTTC.

This clonotype was observed at least ten times. This chain links TRBV25-1 with TRBJ2-7; maybe TRBD1 (5 bases). Germline CDR1 is MGHDK and CDR2 is SYGVNS. The CDR3 covers 15 residues. Trimming stripped 1 base from V and 3 bases from J, with 13 bases between. CDR3 amino acids: CASSEFGQGFYEQYF. In DNA form, the CDR3 reads TGTGCCAGCAGTGAATTCGGGCAGGGCTTCTACGAGCAGTACTTC.